This T cell receptor beta chain is drawn from a study of blood T cell repertoires in COVID-19. The wider study: COVID-19 samples from acute and convalescent phases originated in the United States, Italy and Spain.

In regard to this clone: The junction does not match germline at one end; this may be a read error.

Profiled with immunoSEQ multiplex PCR; TCRdb holds only in-frame clones, not every one. The sample holds around 93,000 clones, 90% seen once. The CDR3 is 15 amino acids. From germline, CDR1 is LNHNV and CDR2 YYDKDF (reference sequence). Recruited during active infection, patients (from Seattle) were subsequently followed longitudinally. The rearrangement uses TRBV15 and TRBJ1-4; D gene unclear. The specimen sequenced was peripheral blood. The clonotype comes from a man younger than 35 with COVID-19, enrolled during active disease. CDR3 protein: CATSRLTATNEKLLF. Written as DNA, the CDR3 is TGTGCCACCAGCAGGCTGACGGCAACTAATGAAAAACTGCTTTTT.